The T cell receptor (beta chain) under discussion was sequenced for a study of blood T cell repertoires in COVID-19. On the study more broadly: Whether acute or convalescent, the COVID-19 samples came from the United States, Italy and Spain.

The CDR3 length is 14 residues. In germline, CDR1 is MNHEY, CDR2 SVGEGT. Trimming removed 2 bases from V and 3 bases from J, with 8 bases in between. Libraries were prepared by immunoSEQ multiplex PCR; TCRdb keeps only in-frame clonotypes and omits some of them. The data contain some 87,000 clones, approximately 84% of them singletons. The sample was peripheral blood. The chain carries TRBV6-2 or TRBV6-3 and TRBJ1-5; D is possibly TRBD1 (6 bases). This clonotype originated in a man aged 80 or over with active or convalescent COVID-19. The CDR3 nucleotides are TGTGCCAGCAGTTACCTGGGGGCCAATCAGCCCCAGCATTTT. Its protein is CASSYLGANQPQHF.